This T cell receptor beta chain is drawn from a study of T-cell memory formation after mild COVID-19. Study overall: Among the donors, TCR clusters were largely specific to each donor.

Study-level results: Some clones that responded turned up in pre-infection memory, which suggests that cross-reactive memory joined in. For contracting clones, CD4+ ones sat mainly in CM and EM, CD8+ in EMRA.

Trimming cost V 4 bases and J 1 base, with 15 bases left between them. Germline V gene lookup returns CDR1 DFQATT and CDR2 SNEGSKA (reference sequence). This CDR3 is built from 15 residues. MiXCR was run by TCRdb on the 5' RACE reads, yielding one entry per CDR3 protein. The sample lists roughly 35,000 distinct CDR3 sequences, roughly 21% occurring once. This clonotype was seen ten or more times. Its antigen is currently unknown. The chain links TRBV20-1 to TRBJ2-3; TRBD1 is a possible D gene (6 bases). This receptor was obtained from an adult who had mild COVID-19 (a few samples of this study predate the infection). Cell type and time point are not known. The specimen sequenced was PBMCs or a T cell subset sorted from them (not recorded which). As DNA, the CDR3 is TGCAGTGCTACCAAACAGGGAAGGGGCACAGATACGCAGTATTTT. This translates into CSATKQGRGTDTQYF.